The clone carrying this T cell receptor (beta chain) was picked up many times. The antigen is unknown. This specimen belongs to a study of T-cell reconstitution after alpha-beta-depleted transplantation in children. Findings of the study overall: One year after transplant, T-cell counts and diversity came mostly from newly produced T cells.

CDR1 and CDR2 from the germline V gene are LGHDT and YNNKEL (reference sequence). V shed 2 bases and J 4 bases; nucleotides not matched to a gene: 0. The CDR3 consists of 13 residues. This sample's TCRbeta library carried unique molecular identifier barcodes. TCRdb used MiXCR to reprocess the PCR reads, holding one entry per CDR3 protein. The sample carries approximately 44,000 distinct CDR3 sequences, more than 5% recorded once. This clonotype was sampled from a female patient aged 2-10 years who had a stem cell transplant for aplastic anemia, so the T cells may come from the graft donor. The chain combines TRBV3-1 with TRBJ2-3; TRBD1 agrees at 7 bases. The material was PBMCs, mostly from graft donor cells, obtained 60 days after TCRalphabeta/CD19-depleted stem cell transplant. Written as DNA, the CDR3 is TGTGCCAGCAGCCAACAGGGGGCAGATACGCAGTATTTT. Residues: CASSQQGADTQYF.